This T cell receptor beta chain was recorded in a study of T cells in Graves' hyperthyroidism and ophthalmopathy. Findings and limits, study-wide: Blood also showed most of the thyroid clonotypes that were expanded above 0.001.

The authors deemed Graves' hyperthyroidism stable absent ophthalmopathy progression within 18 months. Diagnostic assessment was based on clinical symptoms, serum thyroxine and TRAb, thyroid ultrasound and orbital computed tomography. Germline CDR1 reads SGHVS; CDR2 reads FQNEAQ. The V gene end was trimmed by 5 bases and the J gene end by 7 bases; junction bases not matched to a gene: 9. This CDR3 comprises 14 residues. There were TCR beta CDR3 regions amplified from RNA transcripts. First-round RT-PCR targeting the TCR CDR3 was performed with the HTBI primer set. Via MiXCR, TCRdb re-called the multiplex PCR reads, giving one row per CDR3 protein. The sample carries under 700,000 distinct CDR3 sequences, 16% recorded once. In this sample, this clonotype turned up many times. The antigen is not known.

The TCR sequence derives from a woman aged 18-35 years with Graves' hyperthyroidism. Sequenced input: blood. This sequence joins TRBV7-8 and TRBJ1-1; 8 nucleotides agree with TRBD1. CDR3 nucleotides: TGTGCCAGCAGCCGGACCACAGGGACAGGTGAAGCTTTCTTT. Its protein product is CASSRTTGTGEAFF.